This TCR beta chain was sequenced for a study of Graves' ophthalmopathy and Graves' hyperthyroidism. In the study overall: No ophthalmopathy within 18 months of follow-up signified stable hyperthyroidism.

V was clipped by 0 bases and J by 5 bases, with 11 bases between them. CDR1 and CDR2 from the germline V gene are SGDLS and YYNGEE. The CDR3 consists of 14 residues. This clonotype has a count of ten or more. Amplification from RNA transcripts yielded the TCR beta CDR3 regions. A first-round RT-PCR used HTBI primers, followed by a second-round multiplex PCR. TCRdb processed the multiplex PCR reads anew with MiXCR; each CDR3 protein has one entry. The table has 900,000 to 1,200,000 distinct CDR3 sequences, about 38% seen once; the top ten hold 8.5% to 14%. The chain carries TRBV9 and TRBJ2-5; D unresolved. This clonotype was sampled from an adult man with Graves' hyperthyroidism. Sequenced: peripheral blood or thyroid tissue (not recorded which). CDR3 loop: CASSVEGSAETQYF. The CDR3 region has the DNA TGTGCCAGCAGCGTAGAAGGGTCAGCGGAGACCCAGTACTTC.